These 9 T cell receptor beta chains were sequenced from one sample in a study of PD-1 blockade in classical Hodgkin lymphoma. The table came from immunoSEQ multiplex PCR; TCRdb's copy has only in-frame clones and leaves some out. This sample has 75,000 to 100,000 clones, with roughly 80% found just once. Relapse after autologous stem cell transplantation occurred in every patient, and brentuximab vedotin exposure varied. The material sequenced was peripheral blood mononuclear cells (PBMCs), taken before the second cycle of nivolumab. The receptors originated from a human donor with classical Hodgkin lymphoma.

This sequence joins TRBV2 and TRBJ2-7; D is ambiguous. Germline V gives CDR1 SNHLY, CDR2 FYNNEI. The V gene lost 8 bases and the J gene lost 13 bases, with 12 bases spanning the gap. This CDR3 is built from 9 residues. DNA of the CDR3: TGTGCCAGCGGGCCAAAACCCTACTTC. It is translated as CASGPKPYF.

The chain combines TRBV6-1 with TRBJ1-3; weak D call: TRBD1 (5 bases). Germline V gene data show CDR1 as MNHNS and CDR2 as SASEGT. The CDR3 is made up of 15 amino acids. V lost 4 bases to trimming and J lost 1 base, with 11 bases between them. CDR3 protein: CASSVIRQSGNTIYF. The DNA for the CDR3 is TGTGCCAGCAGTGTGATACGACAGTCTGGAAACACCATATATTTT.

The chain recombines TRBV30 with TRBJ2-5, with D possibly being TRBD2 (7 bases). CDR1 and CDR2 from the germline V gene are GTSNPN and SVGIG (reference sequence). With 5 bases removed from V and 4 bases from J, the gap between germline ends came to 8 bases. CDR3 length equals 11 residues. The CDR3, as DNA: TGTGCCTGGGGGGGGGCAGAGACCCAGTACTTC. Protein product: CAWGGAETQYF.

The chain has TRBV5-1 and TRBJ2-1; tentatively, D is TRBD2 (6 bases). Per germline, CDR1 SGHRS and CDR2 YFSETQ. Trimming stripped 0 bases from V and 9 bases from J, with 19 bases between. This CDR3 spans 16 amino acids. CDR3 sequence (DNA): TGCGCCAGCAGCTTGGTTGGTACGGGAGTTGGGCTTGAGCAGTTCTTC. This codes for CASSLVGTGVGLEQFF.

This clone was seen a handful of times. V gene TRBV2 combines with J gene TRBJ1-4; no reliable D call. V was cut by 3 bases and J by 7 bases, with 6 bases left in between. The CDR3 is made up of 12 amino acids. Germline values: CDR1 SNHLY, CDR2 FYNNEI. Here the CDR3 reads CASSDWVEKLFF. CDR3 bases: TGTGCCAGCAGTGACTGGGTTGAAAAACTGTTTTTT.

This clone occurred a few times. The chain has TRBV2 and TRBJ2-7; 7 positions agree with TRBD1. The germline CDR1 and CDR2 sequences are SNHLY and FYNNEI. The V gene end was trimmed by 3 bases and the J gene end by 12 bases; junction bases not matched to a gene: 11. This CDR3 spans 13 amino acids. The CDR3 loop is CASSDELGTDRYF. The CDR3 nucleotides are TGTGCCAGCAGTGATGAACTTGGGACAGATCGGTACTTC. The complete variable domain, with remaining parts taken from reference TRBV2 and TRBJ2-7, reads EPEVTQTPSHQVTQMGQEVILRCVPISNHLYFYWYRQILGQKVEFLVSFYNNEISEKSEIFDDQFSVERPDGSNFTLKIRSTKLEDSAMYFCASSDELGTDRYFGPGTRLTVT.

The genes are TRBV28 and TRBJ1-2; possibly TRBD1 for D (6 bases). Trimming left V 8 bases short and J 4 bases short, with 17 bases between. The germline V gene encodes CDR1 MDHEN and CDR2 SYDVKM. CDR3 length: 14 amino acids. The CDR3 coding sequence is TGTGCCAGCCTAGGGGGGGCGATACCCTATGGCTACACCTTC. Translated: CASLGGAIPYGYTF.

V gene TRBV5-1 combines with J gene TRBJ2-5, with D unclear. V was shortened by 3 bases and J by 5 bases, with 11 bases between the two germline ends. The CDR3 is 13 residues long. Germline CDR1 SGHRS, CDR2 YFSETQ. CDR3 in amino acids: CASSYSMGETQYF. The DNA of the CDR3 is TGCGCCAGCAGCTATAGCATGGGGGAGACCCAGTACTTC.

This clone was found many times. V gene TRBV25-1 combines with J gene TRBJ2-7; D might be TRBD2 (6 bases). Germline-derived CDR1 and CDR2 are MGHDK and SYGVNS. V was shortened by 2 bases and J by 5 bases, with 13 bases between the two germline ends. The CDR3 length is 14 residues. The CDR3 reads CASSEGEASHEQYF. In DNA form, the CDR3 reads TGTGCCAGCAGTGAAGGGGAGGCTTCCCACGAGCAGTACTTC.